This T cell receptor (beta chain) was sequenced for a study of regulatory T cells in long-lasting Graves disease. Broader study findings: Accuracy may have suffered from the small sample size.

Time point noted: persistent/refractory GD, antithyroid drugs over 5 years with positive TRAb. The authors made the TCR library using RNA they extracted from PBMCs. An approximately 10-milliliter sample of peripheral blood was drawn into EDTA tubes. This clonotype was recorded many times. Its specificity is not known. Arm-PCR with iRepertoire HTBI primers amplified the CDR3 regions for these TCR beta libraries. TCRdb passed the multiplex PCR reads through MiXCR, listing each CDR3 protein once. The top ten hold roughly 7.1% of the sample, which has fewer than 550,000 distinct CDR3 sequences, 20% to 25% seen once. The sequence was collected from a female donor with Graves disease. This specimen consisted of peripheral blood mononuclear cells (PBMCs), obtained when the disease was refractory, from a patient treated with antithyroid drugs.

The DNA for the CDR3 is TGTGCCAGCAGCTCGGGGGGGGACACCGGGGAGCTGTTTTTT. This translates into CASSSGGDTGELFF. The chain combines TRBV2 with TRBJ2-2, with 8 bases fitting TRBD2. Germline CDR1 and CDR2: SNHLY and FYNNEI. The ends lost 6 bases at V and 3 bases at J; junction bases unmatched: 3. CDR3 size: 14 residues.